This is a list of T cell receptor beta chains from one sample in a study of CD8+ T cells in alopecia areata. Libraries were prepared by immunoSEQ multiplex PCR; TCRdb keeps only in-frame clonotypes and omits some of them. The sample carries over 150,000 clones, 53% recorded once. The material was CD8+ T cells sorted from blood, obtained at week 24, from a patient treated with tofacitinib. These receptors all stem from a human donor with alopecia areata. CDR3s include the opening cysteine and the closing phenylalanine or tryptophan. The size field is filled for only some rows; it gives once, few, many or a size class.

abundance | j_gene | v_gene | CDR3aa
. | TRBJ2-3 | TRBV13 | CASSLDGTTSTDTQYF
. | TRBJ1-5 | TRBV18 | CASSPPGIGEPQHF
many | TRBJ1-5 | TRBV10-2 | CASSQVGQAQPQHF
. | TRBJ2-6 | TRBV7-9 | CASSPVRAGANVLTF
few | TRBJ2-1 | TRBV29-1 | CSVEGGGTNEQFF
few | TRBJ2-1 | TRBV29-1 | CSVPTYRNYNEQFF
. | TRBJ1-5 | TRBV4-3 | CASSQDPRGNQPQHF
few | TRBJ2-5 | TRBV25-1 | CASSEGSSGDRKTQYF
few | TRBJ2-3 | TRBV29-1 | CSATGKGTDTQYF
. | TRBJ2-5 | TRBV14 | CASSKRHYQETQYF
few | TRBJ1-1 | TRBV29-1 | CSVDSFGEAFF
. | TRBJ2-1 | TRBV5-6 | CASSLNTGVQFF
. | TRBJ1-1 | TRBV5-6 | CASGRGQGDTEAFF
. | TRBJ1-2 | TRBV9 | CASSAIPQEGRGYTF
. | TRBJ2-4 | TRBV19 | CASNRGNIQYF
few | TRBJ1-2 | TRBV29-1 | CSGWDGLDRGYTF
few | TRBJ2-2 | TRBV10-3 | CATTHAGELFF
few | TRBJ2-3 | TRBV2 | CASSEYRSTDTQYF
few | TRBJ2-7 | TRBV29-1 | CSVEGGGRSEQYF
. | TRBJ1-4 | TRBV15 | CATSAGGTNEKLFF
. | TRBJ2-1 | TRBV10-3 | CAISESHEQFF
. | TRBJ1-2 | TRBV11-2 | CASSHGGADYGYTF
. | TRBJ2-3 | TRBV9 | CASSLTGTSPSDTQYF
. | TRBJ1-3 | TRBV30 | CAWDLGGSGNTIYF
. | TRBJ2-7 | TRBV14 | CASSQEVVSGVYEQYF
. | TRBJ1-1 | TRBV30 | CAFGTANTEAFF
. | TRBJ2-7 | TRBV30 | CAWSGFGSYEQYF
few | TRBJ1-2 | TRBV14 | CASSPGSIGYTF
. | TRBJ1-2 | TRBV7-9 | CASSQAGDGYTF
few | TRBJ2-3 | TRBV11-1 | CASSYRDRGRDTQYF
few | TRBJ2-1 | TRBV4-3 | CASSQDLRGNNEQFF
. | TRBJ1-2 | TRBV7-9 | CASSPIEGGYGYTF
. | TRBJ2-7 | TRBV2 | CASSDSYEQYF
. | TRBJ2-4 | TRBV7-6 | CASSLKAGTPPRDIQYF
. | TRBJ2-2 | TRBV30 | CAWSVNVNTGELFF
. | TRBJ2-5 | TRBV27 | CASSFATGVKSQYF
. | TRBJ2-1 | TRBV30 | CAWSRAAAYNEQFF
. | TRBJ1-2 | TRBV7-9 | CASSPSFVGQDGYYGYTF
few | TRBJ1-5 | TRBV6-5 | CASSPLDSPGKPQHF
few | TRBJ2-3 | TRBV7-9 | CASSPSLAGGDTQYF
. | TRBJ2-3 | TRBV4-1 | CASSQVGEDTQYF
few | TRBJ2-7 | TRBV7-6 | CASSLAGAGEQYF
few | TRBJ2-2 | TRBV2 | CASRPPGRAGELFF
. | TRBJ1-1 | TRBV5-1 | CASSLKQGLNTEAFF
. | TRBJ2-7 | TRBV11-2 | CASSPYPDRGYEQYF
. | TRBJ2-1 | TRBV5-7 | CASSSSGTRLGNEQFF
once | TRBJ1-1 | TRBV13 | CASSVSGTGFTEAFF
few | TRBJ2-3 | TRBV10-3 | CATWGQSDTQYF
. | TRBJ1-2 | TRBV5-1 | CASSASTGEDNYGYTF
. | TRBJ1-1 | TRBV7-8 | CASSFGDSVEAFF